This T cell receptor (beta chain) was obtained from a study of T cells in Graves' hyperthyroidism and ophthalmopathy. Study background: Sampling of peripheral blood happened at initial diagnosis, prior to any treatment.

Regions amplified from RNA transcripts were the TCR beta CDR3 regions. The HTBI set primed first-round TCR CDR3 RT-PCR. MiXCR, run by TCRdb on the multiplex PCR reads, gives a single entry per CDR3 protein. The sample has around 600,000 distinct CDR3 sequences, roughly 14% seen once. V shed 5 bases, J shed 5 bases, and the junction held 10 bases outside the gene matches. Germline values: CDR1 SGHTA, CDR2 FQGTGA. The CDR3 spans 15 residues. Sequenced material: blood. V gene TRBV7-3 combines with J gene TRBJ2-3, with 7 bases that match TRBD2. This sequence was found in a young woman with Graves' hyperthyroidism. The CDR3 region is CASSRVAGAVDTQYF. CDR3 nucleotides: TGTGCCAGCAGCCGAGTGGCGGGAGCGGTAGATACGCAGTATTTT. The whole variable domain, remainder taken from reference TRBV7-3 and TRBJ2-3, is GAGVSQTPSNKVTEKGKYVELRCDPISGHTALYWYRQSLGQGPEFLIYFQGTGAADDSGLPNDRFFAVRPEGSVSTLKIQRTERGDSAVYLCASSRVAGAVDTQYFGPGTRLTVL.